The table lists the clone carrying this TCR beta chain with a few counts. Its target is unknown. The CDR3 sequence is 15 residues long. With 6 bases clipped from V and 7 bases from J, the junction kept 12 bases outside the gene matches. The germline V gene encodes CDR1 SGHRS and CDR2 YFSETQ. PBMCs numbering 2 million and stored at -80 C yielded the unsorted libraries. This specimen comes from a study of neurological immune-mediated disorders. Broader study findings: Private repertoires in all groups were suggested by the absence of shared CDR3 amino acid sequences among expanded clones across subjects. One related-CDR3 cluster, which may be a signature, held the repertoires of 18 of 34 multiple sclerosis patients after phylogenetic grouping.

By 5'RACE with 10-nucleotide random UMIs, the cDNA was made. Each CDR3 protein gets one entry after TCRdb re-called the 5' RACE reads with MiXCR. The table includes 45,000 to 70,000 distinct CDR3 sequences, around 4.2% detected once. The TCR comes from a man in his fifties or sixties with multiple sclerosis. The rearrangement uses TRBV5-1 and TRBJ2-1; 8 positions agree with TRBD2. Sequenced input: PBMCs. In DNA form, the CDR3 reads TGCGCCAGCACCCCCGGGACTAGAGGGGGTAATGAGCAGTTCTTC. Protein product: CASTPGTRGGNEQFF.